This T cell receptor (beta chain) came from a study of OX40 agonist ivuxolimab in advanced cancers. Study details: At doses from 0.01 to 10 mg/kg, patients were given intravenous ivuxolimab every 2 weeks. At 82.7% male, the cohort had a mean age of 60 years, ranging from roughly 20 to 79. Study conclusions and caveats: Among expanded peripheral T cells, antigen specificity went undetermined.

This clone was found once. No antigen is known for it. The CDR3 length is 16 residues. Data came from immunoSEQ multiplex PCR; TCRdb stores just in-frame clones and leaves some out. Here the sample spans around 76,000 clones, 60% to 80% being singletons. Blood sampling was done at baseline, cycle 4 day 1, and cycle 7 day 1. Here the sequenced sample was CD4+ or CD8+ T cells sorted from blood, taken in a trial of the OX40 agonist ivuxolimab. The rearrangement links TRBV21-1 to TRBJ2-7. TRBV21-1 is reported as a pseudogene. The receptor comes from an adult with an advanced solid tumor such as melanoma, head and neck, liver or kidney cancer. CDR3 DNA: TGTGCCAGCAGCAAAGTTCGGAGGGGGGTTTCCTACGAGCAGTACTTC. It specifies CASSKVRRGVSYEQYF.